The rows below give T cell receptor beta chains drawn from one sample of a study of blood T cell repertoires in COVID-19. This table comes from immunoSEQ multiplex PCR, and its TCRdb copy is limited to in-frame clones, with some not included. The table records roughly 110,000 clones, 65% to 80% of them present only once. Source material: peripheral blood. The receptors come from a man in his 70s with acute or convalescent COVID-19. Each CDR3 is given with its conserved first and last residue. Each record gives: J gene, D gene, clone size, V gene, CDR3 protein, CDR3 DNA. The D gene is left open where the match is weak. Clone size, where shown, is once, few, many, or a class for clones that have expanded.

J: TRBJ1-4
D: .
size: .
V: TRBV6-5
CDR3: CATTGFDEKLFF
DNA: TGTGCCACCACAGGGTTCGATGAAAAACTGTTTTTT

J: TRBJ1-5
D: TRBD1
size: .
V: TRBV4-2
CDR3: CASSQTGARTGGNQPQHF
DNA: TGTGCCAGCAGCCAGACCGGGGCCAGGACAGGGGGCAATCAGCCCCAGCATTTT

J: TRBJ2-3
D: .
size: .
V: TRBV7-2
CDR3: CASSSPQTPDTQYF
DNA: TGTGCCAGCAGCTCCCCCCAAACACCAGATACGCAGTATTTT

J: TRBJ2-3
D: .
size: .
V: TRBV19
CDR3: CASSTDGEATDTQYF
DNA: TGTGCCAGTAGTACCGACGGGGAGGCCACAGATACGCAGTATTTT

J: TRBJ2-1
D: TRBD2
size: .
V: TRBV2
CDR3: CASAGTSGGLYNEQFF
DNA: TGTGCCAGCGCCGGGACTAGCGGGGGGCTCTACAATGAGCAGTTCTTC

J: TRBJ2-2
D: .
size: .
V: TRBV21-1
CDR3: CARTSGQGANTGELFF
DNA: TGTGCCAGGACATCGGGACAGGGGGCGAACACCGGGGAGCTGTTTTTT

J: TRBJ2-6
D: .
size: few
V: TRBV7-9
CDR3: CASSSLASSGANVLTF
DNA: TGTGCCAGCAGCTCACTAGCTAGCTCTGGGGCCAACGTCCTGACTTTC

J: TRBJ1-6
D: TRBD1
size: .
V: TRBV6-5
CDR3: CASSRTGVGNSPLHF
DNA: TGTGCCAGCAGTAGGACAGGGGTGGGGAATTCACCCCTCCACTTT

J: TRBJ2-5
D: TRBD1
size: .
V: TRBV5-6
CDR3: CASSILDRVQETQYF
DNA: TGTGCCAGCAGCATATTAGACAGGGTTCAAGAGACCCAGTACTTC

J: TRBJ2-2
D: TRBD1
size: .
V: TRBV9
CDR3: CASSVGEGAWTGELFF
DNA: TGTGCCAGCAGCGTAGGAGAGGGGGCGTGGACCGGGGAGCTGTTTTTT

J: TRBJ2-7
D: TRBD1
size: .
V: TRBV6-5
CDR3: CASSRQGISFYEQYF
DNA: TGTGCCAGCAGTCGACAGGGGATTTCTTTTTACGAGCAGTACTTC

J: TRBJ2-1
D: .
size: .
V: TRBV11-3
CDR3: CASSLGLQSNEQFF
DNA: TGTGCCAGCAGCTTAGGTTTACAAAGCAATGAGCAGTTCTTC

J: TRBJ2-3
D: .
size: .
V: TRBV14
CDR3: CASSQQWGGGTDTQYF
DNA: TGTGCCAGCAGCCAACAATGGGGCGGGGGCACAGATACGCAGTATTTT

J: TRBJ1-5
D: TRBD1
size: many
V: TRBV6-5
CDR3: CASSSDRGNQPQHF
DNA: TGTGCCAGCAGTTCGGACAGGGGCAATCAGCCCCAGCATTTT

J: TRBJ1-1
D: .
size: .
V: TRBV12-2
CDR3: CASRLADPSTGGTEAFF
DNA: TGTGCAAGTCGCTTAGCGGATCCTTCGACAGGAGGTACTGAAGCTTTCTTT

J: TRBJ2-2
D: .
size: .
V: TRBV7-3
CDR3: CASSGQSLQDTGELFF
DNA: TGTGCCAGCAGCGGTCAAAGTTTGCAGGACACCGGGGAGCTGTTTTTT

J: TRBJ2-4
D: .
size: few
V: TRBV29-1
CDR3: CSVDTVDLKNIQYF
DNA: TGCAGCGTGGACACGGTAGATCTCAAAAACATTCAGTACTTC

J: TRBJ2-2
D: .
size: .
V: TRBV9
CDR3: CASSVRRGTGAGELFF
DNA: TGTGCCAGCAGCGTTCGGCGGGGCACGGGGGCCGGGGAGCTGTTTTTT

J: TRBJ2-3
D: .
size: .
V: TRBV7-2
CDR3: CASTRQVNADTQYF
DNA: TGTGCCAGCACCCGACAGGTCAACGCAGATACGCAGTATTTT

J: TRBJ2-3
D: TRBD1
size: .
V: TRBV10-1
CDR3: CASTQGETGDVDTQYF
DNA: TGCGCCAGCACCCAAGGGGAAACAGGGGATGTGGATACGCAGTATTTT

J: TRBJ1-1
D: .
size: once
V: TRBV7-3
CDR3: CASSPGTTNTEAFF
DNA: TGTGCCAGCAGTCCCGGGACAACAAACACTGAAGCTTTCTTT

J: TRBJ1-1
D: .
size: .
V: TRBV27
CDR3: CASSPTATGLGLDTEAFF
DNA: TGTGCCAGCAGTCCTACCGCCACAGGTTTGGGCCTGGACACTGAAGCTTTCTTT

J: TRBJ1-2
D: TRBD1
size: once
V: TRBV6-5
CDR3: CASSSHRGGGYTF
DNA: TGTGCCAGCAGTTCACACAGGGGAGGAGGCTACACCTTC

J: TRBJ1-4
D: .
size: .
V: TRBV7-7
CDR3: CASSLGTGMANEKLFF
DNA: TGTGCCAGCAGCTTAGGAACAGGGATGGCTAATGAAAAACTGTTTTTT

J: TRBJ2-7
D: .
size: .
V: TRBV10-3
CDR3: CAISEYRDYEQYF
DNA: TGTGCCATCAGTGAATACAGGGACTACGAGCAGTACTTC